The source of this T cell receptor (beta chain) is a study of blood T cell repertoires in COVID-19 (dated by TCRdb to the early 2020s). Regarding the complete study: Samples from collaborators originated in the United States, Italy and Spain and spanned both the acute and convalescent phases of COVID-19. The material from the prospective study consisted of cDNA or gDNA derived from T cells, B-cell-depleted T cells, or PBMCs. The dataset comprised deeply sampled blood TCRbeta repertoires from subjects exposed to, actively infected with, or recovered from COVID-19. A freely available public database, intended as a resource for researchers studying the immune response to SARS-CoV-2, is where the repertoires were released. Samples were obtained from the ongoing ImmuneRACE study (first 160 participants) and from about 1,300 subjects provided by 6 global collaborators. Sample metadata almost always included a de-identified subject ID, COVID-19 status, age in years and sex. Where available, HLA class I and class II types were taken from metadata supplied by the sample provider and were not determined by assay-based typing.

From its cysteine to its phenylalanine, the CDR3 spans 14 amino acids. This entry keeps only the CDR3 DNA: 42 bases, framed from base 1. V was cut back by 3 bases and J by 0 bases, leaving a gap of 9 bases between them. As encoded in the germline V gene (reference sequence), CDR1 is DFQATT while CDR2 is SNEGSKA. Results the study describes overall, beyond this receptor: The amount of clinical and demographic metadata varied by source and participant and was provided uncurated.

Whole blood was collected in K2EDTA tubes by collaborating institutions according to the institutions' own protocols. For TCRbeta analysis, collaborators shipped samples as frozen whole blood, isolated PBMCs, or DNA extracted from either of those sample types. TCRbeta CDR3 regions were amplified from genomic DNA by means of the immunoSEQ Assay, a bias-controlled multiplex PCR. The authors' analysis ran thus. Within the assay, amplification of reference gene primers was used to estimate how many nucleated cells each sample contained. Sequence reads were collapsed and filtered to measure the absolute abundance of every unique TCRbeta CDR3 rearrangement. For each sample, productive Simpson clonality was calculated by taking the square root of Simpson's diversity index across productive rearrangements. Sourced from immuneACCESS, this table was stored by TCRdb with only in-frame sequences that have V and J called. A share of the clones is absent; for the studies checked, an unresolved V gene accounts for under half, and the remainder has no known explanation. For V, J and clone size, that table is used; D and trimming come from the DNA. The sample records about 86,000 clones, more than 75% of which are singletons. About 1.2% of the sample comes from the top ten.

Notes on this clone: No antigen is known for it. No quality values exist for individual bases; no much larger clone is one base distant.

This receptor was identified in a human donor in a cohort sampled during active COVID-19. The rearranged segments are TRBV20-1 and TRBJ2-1, and perhaps TRBD2 as D gene, on 5 matching bases. The sequenced sample consisted of peripheral blood. For the CDR3, the sequence is CSASSGISYNEQFF. The DNA sequence is TGCAGTGCTAGTTCCGGGATCTCCTACAATGAGCAGTTCTTC.